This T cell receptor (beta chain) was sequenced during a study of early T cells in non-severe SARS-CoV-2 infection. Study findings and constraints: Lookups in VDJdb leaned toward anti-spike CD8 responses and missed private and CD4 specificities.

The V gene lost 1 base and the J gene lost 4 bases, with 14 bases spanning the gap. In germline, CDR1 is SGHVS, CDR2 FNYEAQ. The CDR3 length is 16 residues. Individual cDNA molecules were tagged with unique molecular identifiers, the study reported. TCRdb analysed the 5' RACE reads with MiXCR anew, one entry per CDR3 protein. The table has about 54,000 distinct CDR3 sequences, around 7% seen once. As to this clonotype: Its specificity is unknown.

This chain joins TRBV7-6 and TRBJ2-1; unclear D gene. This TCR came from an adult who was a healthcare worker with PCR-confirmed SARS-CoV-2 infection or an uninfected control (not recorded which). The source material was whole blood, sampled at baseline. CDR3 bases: TGTGCCAGCAGCTTAGACACGATGGGAATTTACAATGAGCAGTTCTTC. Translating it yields CASSLDTMGIYNEQFF.